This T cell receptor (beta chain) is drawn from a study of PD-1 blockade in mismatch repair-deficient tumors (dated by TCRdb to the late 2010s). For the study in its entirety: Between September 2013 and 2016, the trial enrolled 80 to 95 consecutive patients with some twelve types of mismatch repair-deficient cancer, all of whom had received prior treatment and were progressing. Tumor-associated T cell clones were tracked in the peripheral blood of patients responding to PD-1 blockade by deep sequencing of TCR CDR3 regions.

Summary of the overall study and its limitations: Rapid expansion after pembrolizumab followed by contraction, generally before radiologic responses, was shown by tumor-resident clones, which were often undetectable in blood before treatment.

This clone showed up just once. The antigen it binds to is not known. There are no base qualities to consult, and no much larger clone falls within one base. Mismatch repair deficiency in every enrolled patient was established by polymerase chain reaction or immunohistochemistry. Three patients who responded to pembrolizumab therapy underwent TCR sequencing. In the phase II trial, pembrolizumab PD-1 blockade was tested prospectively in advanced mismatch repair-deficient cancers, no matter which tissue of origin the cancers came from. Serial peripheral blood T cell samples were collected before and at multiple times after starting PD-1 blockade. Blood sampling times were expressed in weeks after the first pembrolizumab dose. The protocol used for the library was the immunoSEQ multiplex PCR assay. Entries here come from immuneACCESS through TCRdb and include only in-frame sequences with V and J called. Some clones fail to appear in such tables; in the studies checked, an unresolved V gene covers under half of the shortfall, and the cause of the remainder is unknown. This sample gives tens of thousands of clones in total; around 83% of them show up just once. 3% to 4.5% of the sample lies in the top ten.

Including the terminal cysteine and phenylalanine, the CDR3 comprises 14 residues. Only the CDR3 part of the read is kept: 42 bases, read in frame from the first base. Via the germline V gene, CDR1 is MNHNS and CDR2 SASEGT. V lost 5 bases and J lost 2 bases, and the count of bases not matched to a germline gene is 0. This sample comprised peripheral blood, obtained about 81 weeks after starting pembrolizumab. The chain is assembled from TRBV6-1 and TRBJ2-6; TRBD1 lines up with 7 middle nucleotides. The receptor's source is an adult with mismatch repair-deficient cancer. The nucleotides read TGTGCCAGCAGTACAGGGGCTGGGGCCAACGTCCTGACTTTC. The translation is CASSTGAGANVLTF.